These 13 T cell receptor beta chains originate from one sample sequenced in a study of cytomegalovirus exposure and HLA in healthy donors. The PCR used 60 Vbeta and 13 Jbeta primers. Clones were read by immunoSEQ multiplex PCR, and TCRdb kept only the in-frame ones, dropping some. The data contain over 120,000 clones, about four fifths of them singletons. The sequenced sample consisted of PBMCs. These receptors all stem from a man aged 35 to 55 in good health and CMV-seronegative.

V usage is TRBV19 and J usage is TRBJ2-7; 9 bases are a match to TRBD1. CDR1 and CDR2 (germline): LNHDA, SQIVND (reference sequence). The CDR3 length is 14 residues. The V gene end was trimmed by 6 bases and the J gene end by 4 bases; junction bases not matched to a gene: 7. The CDR3 nucleotides read TGTGCCAGTAGCGCTGGGACAGGGAGGTACGAGCAGTACTTC. Protein product: CASSAGTGRYEQYF.

This clone was seen only once. DNA for the CDR3: TGTGCCAGCAGTACCGGGGGGGGTCGTACTGAAGCTTTCTTT. It translates to CASSTGGGRTEAFF. The V gene is TRBV27, the J gene TRBJ1-1; TRBD1 is a possible D gene (5 bases). The CDR3 is 14 residues long. V lost 5 bases and J 5 bases, leaving 15 bases between the germline ends. Germline-derived CDR1 and CDR2 are MNHEY and SMNVEV (reference sequence).

This chain connects TRBV25-1 to TRBJ2-5, with D tentatively TRBD1 (6 bases). The assigned J gene may be wrong: the sequence end matches TRBJ2-7 better. The germline V gene has CDR1 MGHDK and CDR2 SYGVNS. The CDR3 length is 16 residues. As DNA, the CDR3 is TGTGCCAGCAGTGACCCGAATCTTTTGGGGGCTTACGAGCAGTACTTC. Translation: CASSDPNLLGAYEQYF.

The genes are TRBV9 and TRBJ2-2; 7 bases fit TRBD1. Germline-derived CDR1 and CDR2 are SGDLS and YYNGEE. Germline trimming cut 3 bases from V and 0 bases from J; bases unmatched to any gene: 14. The CDR3 spans 19 residues. The DNA for the CDR3 is TGTGCCAGCAGCGAGGGGTTGTCCCGACAGGGATCGAACACCGGGGAGCTGTTTTTT. Encoded protein: CASSEGLSRQGSNTGELFF.

The rearrangement uses TRBV2 and TRBJ2-3; TRBD2 agrees at 12 bases. CDR3 length equals 18 residues. The germline CDR1 and CDR2 sequences are SNHLY and FYNNEI. J lost 0 bases, V lost 6 bases, and 10 bases had no gene match. For the CDR3, the DNA is TGTGCCAGCAGCCCCGGACTAGCGGGGAAGGAAAGCACAGATACGCAGTATTTT. Translated, it gives CASSPGLAGKESTDTQYF.

The chain combines TRBV6-4 with TRBJ1-1; D uncertain. The CDR3 contains 13 residues. The germline V and J ends were trimmed by 0 bases and 3 bases, with 5 bases remaining between them. Germline CDR1 is MRHNA and CDR2 is SNTAGT. The CDR3 is CASSDSPDTEAFF. In DNA form, the CDR3 reads TGTGCCAGCAGTGACTCCCCGGACACTGAAGCTTTCTTT.

V and J are TRBV5-1 and TRBJ2-7; TRBD1 matches 7 bases. V was clipped by 4 bases and J by 4 bases; unmatched bases: 8. CDR3 length: 14 residues. Germline CDR1 is SGHRS and CDR2 is YFSETQ. The CDR3 nucleotides read TGCGCCAGCAGCCCTCCGGGACAGACATACGAGCAGTACTTC. It is translated as CASSPPGQTYEQYF.

This clone came up once. The chain uses TRBV7-3 and TRBJ1-5; 7 nucleotides match TRBD1. Germline CDR1 and CDR2: SGHTA and FQGTGA. This CDR3 is 16 amino acids long. The V segment lost 3 bases and the J segment 2 bases; nucleotides outside the gene matches: 7. CDR3 amino acids: CASSFWDSSGNQPQHF. The CDR3 coding sequence is TGTGCCAGCAGCTTCTGGGACAGTAGTGGCAATCAGCCCCAGCATTTT.

J is TRBJ2-3 and V is TRBV2; possibly TRBD1 for D (6 bases). V was cut by 3 bases and J by 2 bases, with 9 bases left in between. Germline V CDR1 and CDR2: SNHLY, FYNNEI. The CDR3 runs to 14 residues. The CDR3 loop reads CASSETGHTDTQYF. Here the CDR3 DNA reads TGTGCCAGCAGTGAGACAGGCCACACAGATACGCAGTATTTT.

This chain uses TRBV6-1 with TRBJ1-3; D may be TRBD1 (6 bases). The CDR3 length is 16 residues. Trimming took 0 bases from V and 0 from J, leaving 9 bases between them. Per germline, CDR1 MNHNS and CDR2 SASEGT. CDR3 nucleotide sequence: TGTGCCAGCAGTGAAGCAGGGACACTCTCTGGAAACACCATATATTTT. It translates to CASSEAGTLSGNTIYF.

This clone was counted once. The gene calls are TRBV19 and TRBJ2-2; 7 bases align to TRBD2. CDR1 and CDR2 (germline): LNHDA, SQIVND (reference sequence). J gave up 5 bases and V 1 base, and 4 bases lay outside the gene matches. This CDR3 is 15 amino acids long. As DNA, the CDR3 is TGTGCCAGTAGTATAGCGCGGGGGTTGACCGGGGAGCTGTTTTTT. It encodes CASSIARGLTGELFF.

The J gene is TRBJ1-4, the V gene TRBV7-8; TRBD1 is a possible D gene (5 bases). The V gene's germline CDR1 is SGHVS and CDR2 FQNEAQ. The V end lost 6 bases, the J end lost 8 bases, and 19 bases lay between the germline ends. This CDR3 is built from 15 residues. The CDR3 reads CASRASWQGGEKLFF. The CDR3 DNA follows: TGTGCCAGCAGGGCGAGCTGGCAGGGTGGCGAAAAACTGTTTTTT.

DNA of the CDR3: TGCGCCAGCAGCCAAGAAAGGCTAGAAACTAATGAAAAACTGTTTTTT. This sequence encodes CASSQERLETNEKLFF. The rearrangement uses TRBV4-1 and TRBJ1-4; D uncertain. The length of the CDR3 is 16 residues. Germline V gene data show CDR1 as MGHRA and CDR2 as YSYEKL. V lost 0 bases and J lost 1, with 9 bases in between.